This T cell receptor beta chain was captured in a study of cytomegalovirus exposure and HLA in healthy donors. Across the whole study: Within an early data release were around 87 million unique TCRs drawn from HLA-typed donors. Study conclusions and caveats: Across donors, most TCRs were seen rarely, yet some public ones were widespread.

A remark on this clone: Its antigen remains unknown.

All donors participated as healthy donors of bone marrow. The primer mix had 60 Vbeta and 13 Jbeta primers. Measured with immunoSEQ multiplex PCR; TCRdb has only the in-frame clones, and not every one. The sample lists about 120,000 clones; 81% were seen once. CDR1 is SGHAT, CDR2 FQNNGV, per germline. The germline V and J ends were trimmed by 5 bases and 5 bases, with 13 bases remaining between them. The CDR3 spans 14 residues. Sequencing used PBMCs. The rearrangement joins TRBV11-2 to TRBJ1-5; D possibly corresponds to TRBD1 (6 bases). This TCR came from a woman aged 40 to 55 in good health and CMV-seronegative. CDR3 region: CASSTRDIDQPQHF. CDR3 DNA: TGTGCCAGCAGCACTCGGGACATCGATCAGCCCCAGCATTTT.